A single T cell receptor (beta chain) is shown here with its context. Authors' data handling: Amplifying reference gene primers gave estimates of nucleated cell counts. Using immunoSEQ multiplex PCR, the repertoire was profiled, and TCRdb retains in-frame clones only, with some absent. V, J and clone size derive from that table, while D and trimming were established from the DNA sequence. Found here are 280,000 or so clones, around 88% of them singletons; the top ten hold roughly 7%. Looked up from germline, CDR1 is GTSNPN and CDR2 is SVGIG (reference sequence). There are 13 residues in the CDR3. The V end lost 3 bases, the J end lost 4 bases, and 12 bases lay between the germline ends. The data were taken from a study of blood T cell repertoires in COVID-19. Across the study: Sites across the United States, Italy and Spain contributed samples from acute and convalescent COVID-19. Sources were T cells, B-cell-depleted T cells, or PBMCs; the material itself was cDNA or gDNA.

The rearrangement joins TRBV30 to TRBJ1-1; TRBD1 might be the D (5 bases). This TCR was sampled from a woman younger than 45 who had recovered from COVID-19. The sequencing input was peripheral blood. CDR3 loop: CAWRAGGGTEAFF. Written as DNA, the CDR3 is TGTGCCTGGAGGGCTGGGGGGGGCACTGAAGCTTTCTTT.